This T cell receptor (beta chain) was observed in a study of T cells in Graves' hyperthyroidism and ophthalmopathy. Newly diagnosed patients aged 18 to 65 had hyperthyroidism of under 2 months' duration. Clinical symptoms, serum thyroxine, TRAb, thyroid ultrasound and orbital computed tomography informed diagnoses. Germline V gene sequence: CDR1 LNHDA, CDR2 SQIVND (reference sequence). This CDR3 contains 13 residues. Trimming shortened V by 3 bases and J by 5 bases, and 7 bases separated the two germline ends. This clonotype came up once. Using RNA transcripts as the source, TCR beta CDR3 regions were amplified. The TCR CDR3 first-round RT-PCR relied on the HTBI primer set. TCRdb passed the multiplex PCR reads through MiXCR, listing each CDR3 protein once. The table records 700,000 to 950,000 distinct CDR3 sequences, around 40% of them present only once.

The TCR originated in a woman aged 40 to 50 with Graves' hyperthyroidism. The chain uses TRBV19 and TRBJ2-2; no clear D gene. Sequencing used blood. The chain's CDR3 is CASSIFETGELFF. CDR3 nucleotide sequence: TGTGCCAGTAGTATTTTCGAGACCGGGGAGCTGTTTTTT.